The T cell receptor beta chain described here comes from a study of CD8+ T cells in alopecia areata. The treatment: oral pan-JAK inhibitor, 5-10 mg twice daily. There are 15 residues in the CDR3. CDR1 is GTSNPN and CDR2 is SVGIG in the germline V gene (reference sequence). The junction had 10 bases not matched to a gene; V was cut back by 2 bases and J by 5 bases. The authors extracted RNA and reverse transcribed it into cDNA as the sequencing template. Data came from immunoSEQ multiplex PCR; TCRdb stores just in-frame clones and leaves some out. Seen here are some 190,000 clones, more than 55% observed once, and the top ten hold approximately 1.3%.

The sequences come from CD4+ T cells sorted from blood, collected between weeks 47 and 50, from a patient treated with tofacitinib. V usage is TRBV30 and J usage is TRBJ2-7, with 9 nucleotides matching TRBD1. This TCR was sampled from a human donor with alopecia areata. CDR3 DNA: TGTGCCTGGAGTCGACAGGGGGTAACTTTCCACGAGCAGTACTTC. Translating gives CAWSRQGVTFHEQYF.